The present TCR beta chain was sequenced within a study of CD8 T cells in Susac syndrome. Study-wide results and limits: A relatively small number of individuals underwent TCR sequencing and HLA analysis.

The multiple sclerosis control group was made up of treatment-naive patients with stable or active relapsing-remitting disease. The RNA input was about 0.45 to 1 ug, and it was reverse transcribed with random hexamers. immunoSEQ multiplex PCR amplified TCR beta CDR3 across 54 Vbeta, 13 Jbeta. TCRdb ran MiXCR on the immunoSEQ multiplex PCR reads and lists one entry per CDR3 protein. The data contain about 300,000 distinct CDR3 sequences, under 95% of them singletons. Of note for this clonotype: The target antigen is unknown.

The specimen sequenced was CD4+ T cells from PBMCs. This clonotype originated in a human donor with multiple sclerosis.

Written as DNA, the CDR3 is TGTGCCAGCACACCGGGACTAGCGGGGGGCAACACCGGGGAGCTGTTTTTT. Translation: CASTPGLAGGNTGELFF. V usage is TRBV2 and J usage is TRBJ2-2; 15 nucleotides line up with TRBD2. J gave up 2 bases and V 7 bases, and 5 bases lay outside the gene matches. This CDR3 contains 17 residues. The germline V gene encodes CDR1 SNHLY and CDR2 FYNNEI.